The rows below give T cell receptor beta chains drawn from one sample of a study of shared clonotypes between healthy human individuals. The method was immunoSEQ multiplex PCR; TCRdb's version includes in-frame clones alone and lacks a portion of them. The sample lists hundreds of thousands of clones, roughly 70% occurring once. Sequencing input: memory CD4+ T cells sorted from blood. These receptors originate from a woman aged 30 to 39 in good health. Each CDR3 is given with its conserved first and last residue. The D gene is left open where the match is weak. Clone size, where shown, is once, few, many, or a class for clones that have expanded.

TRBJ2-7,TRBV28,.,.,CASSLPRASEQYF,TGTGCCAGCAGTTTACCCAGGGCCAGCGAGCAGTACTTC
TRBJ2-5,TRBV2,TRBD2,.,CASSLSAGGLIETQYF,TGTGCCAGCAGTTTAAGTGCGGGAGGGCTAATAGAGACCCAGTACTTC
TRBJ1-2,TRBV28,.,.,CASSLWRDRANRGYTF,TGTGCCAGCAGTTTATGGCGGGATCGCGCAAACCGTGGCTACACCTTC
TRBJ1-1,TRBV29-1,.,.,CSVEDRRGSNTEAFF,TGCAGCGTTGAAGATCGAAGGGGAAGTAACACTGAAGCTTTCTTT
TRBJ1-3,TRBV2,.,.,CASSERGGSGNTIYF,TGTGCCAGCAGTGAAAGAGGGGGATCCGGAAACACCATATATTTT
TRBJ2-4,TRBV28,.,once,CASSPGTVAKNIQYF,TGTGCCAGCAGTCCCGGTACTGTAGCCAAAAACATTCAGTACTTC
TRBJ1-5,TRBV5-5,.,.,CASSLAGTQPQHF,TGTGCCAGCAGCTTGGCCGGGACTCAGCCCCAGCATTTT
TRBJ1-3,TRBV6-6,.,.,CASSYSGKSGNTIYF,TGTGCCAGCAGTTATTCTGGAAAATCTGGAAACACCATATATTTT
TRBJ1-5,TRBV27,TRBD1,few,CASSFTTGGNQPQHF,TGTGCCAGCAGTTTCACGACAGGGGGCAATCAGCCCCAGCATTTT
TRBJ2-7,TRBV11-2,.,.,CASSLVATGSSYEQYF,TGTGCCAGCAGCTTAGTTGCGACTGGGAGCTCCTACGAGCAGTACTTC
TRBJ1-5,TRBV5-6,.,.,CASSLSEGRSNQPQHF,TGTGCCAGCAGCTTGAGTGAGGGTAGGAGCAATCAGCCCCAGCATTTT
TRBJ2-3,TRBV13,TRBD2,.,CASSLDPSGDVTDTQYF,TGTGCCAGCAGCTTAGATCCTAGCGGGGACGTCACAGATACGCAGTATTTT
TRBJ1-5,TRBV7-2,.,.,CASSLEPRSNQPQHF,TGTGCCAGCAGCTTAGAACCTAGGAGCAATCAGCCCCAGCATTTT
TRBJ1-1,TRBV28,.,few,CASSLGSRSTEAFF,TGTGCCAGCAGTTTGGGATCGCGGAGCACTGAAGCTTTCTTT
TRBJ2-7,TRBV5-1,.,.,CASSFTGNTYEQYF,TGCGCCAGCAGCTTTACAGGGAACACCTACGAGCAGTACTTC
TRBJ1-1,TRBV7-3,.,.,CASSSPGHVNTEAFF,TGTGCCAGCAGCTCACCGGGACACGTGAACACTGAAGCTTTCTTT
TRBJ2-3,TRBV5-1,TRBD1,.,CASSGRDSYQDTDTQYF,TGCGCCAGCAGCGGACGGGACAGCTACCAGGACACAGATACGCAGTATTTT
TRBJ2-7,TRBV27,TRBD2,.,CASTRLAGNF,TGTGCCAGCACCCGGTTAGCGGGAAACTTC
TRBJ2-1,TRBV11-2,.,.,CASTDRSSYNEQFF,TGTGCCAGCACGGACAGATCGTCCTACAATGAGCAGTTCTTC
TRBJ2-1,TRBV14,.,once,CASSQGSSGAYNEQFF,TGTGCCAGCAGCCAGGGTAGTAGCGGTGCGTACAATGAGCAGTTCTTC
TRBJ2-5,TRBV2,.,many,CASSEAGQETQYF,TGTGCCAGCAGTGAAGCGGGCCAAGAGACCCAGTACTTC
TRBJ1-5,TRBV5-1,.,once,CASAPSDGNQPQHF,TGCGCCAGCGCCCCTTCGGACGGCAATCAGCCCCAGCATTTT
TRBJ2-7,TRBV6-1,.,.,CASREIPYEQYF,TGTGCCAGCCGCGAGATCCCCTACGAGCAGTACTTC
TRBJ1-2,TRBV7-9,TRBD1,.,CASSLALAGGRRNNTF,TGTGCCAGCAGCTTAGCGCTGGCAGGGGGCCGACGGAATAACACCTTC
TRBJ2-1,TRBV6-6,TRBD2,.,CASAGAGEGNEQFF,TGTGCCAGCGCTGGGGCGGGAGAAGGCAATGAGCAGTTCTTC
TRBJ2-3,TRBV7-2,.,.,CASSFRMGRPSTDTQYF,TGTGCCAGCAGCTTCAGGATGGGGAGACCTAGCACAGATACGCAGTATTTT
TRBJ1-1,TRBV2,.,.,CASSEVGRAFF,TGTGCCAGCAGTGAGGTGGGCCGGGCTTTCTTT
TRBJ2-3,TRBV7-9,.,many,CATQASTDTQYF,TGTGCCACCCAGGCTAGCACAGATACGCAGTATTTT
TRBJ2-2,TRBV29-1,.,.,CSVGMGGTGELFF,TGCAGCGTTGGCATGGGGGGCACCGGGGAGCTGTTTTTT
TRBJ2-7,TRBV5-1,TRBD2,.,CASSAVVGGLAGGPRSYEQYF,TGCGCCAGCAGCGCGGTAGTAGGGGGACTAGCGGGAGGGCCTAGATCCTACGAGCAGTACTTC
TRBJ2-5,TRBV11-2,.,.,CASSLGNTGPKETQYF,TGTGCCAGCAGCTTAGGAAATACAGGGCCAAAAGAGACCCAGTACTTC
TRBJ2-7,TRBV27,TRBD1,.,CASSRQGAFYEQYF,TGTGCCAGCAGTCGACAGGGGGCTTTCTACGAGCAGTACTTC
TRBJ2-1,TRBV11-1,.,.,CASSLDRGTSYNEQFF,TGTGCCAGCAGCTTAGATAGGGGGACCTCCTACAATGAGCAGTTCTTC
TRBJ2-5,TRBV19,TRBD2,.,CASTGGSQETQYF,TGTGCCAGTACCGGGGGGAGCCAAGAGACCCAGTACTTC
TRBJ2-1,TRBV5-8,.,.,CASSLVLALSDNEQFF,TGTGCCAGCAGCTTGGTTCTGGCGTTGTCTGACAATGAGCAGTTCTTC
TRBJ1-6,TRBV27,.,.,CASSLKWGDRRDSPLHF,TGTGCCAGCAGCCTAAAGTGGGGGGATAGGAGGGATTCACCCCTCCACTTT
TRBJ2-6,TRBV28,TRBD1,.,CASRTGGGGGANVLTF,TGTGCCAGCAGAACAGGGGGCGGAGGTGGGGCCAACGTCCTGACTTTC
TRBJ2-3,TRBV5-1,TRBD1,.,CASSRDREDTQYF,TGCGCCAGCAGCCGGGACAGGGAAGATACGCAGTATTTT
TRBJ2-7,TRBV6-5,TRBD1,.,CASSYAGQGHEQYF,TGTGCCAGCAGTTACGCGGGACAGGGCCACGAGCAGTACTTC
TRBJ1-1,TRBV5-4,.,.,CASSLDRSVAFF,TGTGCCAGCAGCTTGGACAGGAGTGTTGCTTTCTTT
TRBJ2-3,TRBV4-1,.,.,CASSQGPGGTDTQYF,TGCGCCAGCAGCCAAGGACCGGGCGGGACAGATACGCAGTATTTT
TRBJ2-5,TRBV5-4,.,few,CASSRPDSGETQYF,TGTGCCAGCAGCCGCCCGGACAGCGGAGAGACCCAGTACTTC
TRBJ2-1,TRBV6-1,TRBD2,.,CAFSGRADEQFF,TGTGCCTTTAGCGGGAGGGCCGATGAGCAGTTCTTC
TRBJ2-1,TRBV29-1,TRBD2,.,CSGAGEHHNEQFF,TGCAGCGGAGCGGGAGAACACCACAATGAGCAGTTCTTC
TRBJ1-5,TRBV7-2,.,few,CASSPQRDQPQHF,TGTGCCAGCTCCCCCCAGCGGGATCAGCCCCAGCATTTT
TRBJ2-2,TRBV4-1,TRBD1,.,CASSHPPTGNWELFF,TGCGCCAGCAGCCATCCACCGACAGGGAATTGGGAGCTGTTTTTT
TRBJ2-2,TRBV7-2,.,few,CASSLSNAANTGELFF,TGTGCCAGCAGCTTATCAAACGCAGCGAACACCGGGGAGCTGTTTTTT
TRBJ1-4,TRBV28,.,.,CASSLGDLLLFF,TGTGCCAGCAGTTTAGGGGACCTTTTGCTGTTTTTT
TRBJ2-7,TRBV4-1,TRBD1,.,CASSPSGQGSYEQYF,TGCGCCAGCAGCCCCTCGGGACAGGGCTCCTACGAGCAGTACTTC
TRBJ1-5,TRBV10-2,TRBD1,.,CARPIQGAGNQPQHF,TGCGCCAGACCAATACAGGGGGCTGGCAATCAGCCCCAGCATTTT
TRBJ2-5,TRBV7-9,TRBD1,.,CASSSPDRGQETQYF,TGTGCCAGCAGCTCCCCGGACAGGGGGCAAGAGACCCAGTACTTC
TRBJ2-1,TRBV28,TRBD2,.,CASSSSGGIYNEQFF,TGTGCCAGCAGTTCTAGCGGTGGAATCTACAATGAGCAGTTCTTC
TRBJ1-5,TRBV11-2,.,few,CASSASGFNQPQHF,TGTGCCAGCAGCGCATCAGGTTTCAATCAGCCCCAGCATTTT